One and the same sample provided the 20 T cell receptor beta chains below, sequenced in a study of shared clonotypes between healthy human individuals (dated by TCRdb to 2018 to 2020). The library was made by the immunoSEQ multiplex PCR assay. TCRdb holds this immuneACCESS table with in-frame rearrangements only. Some clones are missing; in checked studies, unresolved V genes explain under half, and the rest has no known cause. The sample table lists a few hundred thousand clones, approximately 96% of them with a count of one. Jointly, the top ten make up about 0.34% of the sample. Source material: memory CD8+ T cells sorted from blood. What the cell subset or site label conveys for this sample: CD45RO+ cells pooled with CCR7-negative TemRA cells. Receptors originate from a man between 25 and 39 years old in good health.

The V and J genes are TRBV6-5 and TRBJ1-1; 8 positions agree with TRBD1. V lost 1 base and J lost 1; bases outside the gene matches: 5. Germline CDR1 reads MNHEY; CDR2 reads SVGAGI. The CDR3 contains 16 residues. For the CDR3, the DNA is TGTGCCAGCAGTTACTTATCAGGGGGCGCGAACACTGAAGCTTTCTTT. This encodes CASSYLSGGANTEAFF.

The chain links TRBV14 to TRBJ2-1, with TRBD2 as a possible D gene (5 bases). The ends were cut back, 1 base at V and 0 bases at J, with 10 bases in the middle. From germline, CDR1 is SGHDN and CDR2 FVKESK. The CDR3 loop spans 16 amino acids. CDR3 sequence: CASSQVKRTSYNEQFF. The CDR3 DNA reads TGTGCCAGCAGCCAAGTGAAGCGGACCTCCTACAATGAGCAGTTCTTC.

This chain links TRBV2 with TRBJ2-1; no clear D gene. V was pared by 6 bases and J by 9 bases, with 9 bases between. The CDR3 length is 11 residues. Germline CDR1 is SNHLY and CDR2 is FYNNEI. CDR3 DNA: TGTGCCAGCAGGGTTCCCGGTGAGCAGTTCTTC. Translation gives CASRVPGEQFF. The full variable domain, its missing parts supplied by reference TRBV2 and TRBJ2-1, is EPEVTQTPSHQVTQMGQEVILRCVPISNHLYFYWYRQILGQKVEFLVSFYNNEISEKSEIFDDQFSVERPDGSNFTLKIRSTKLEDSAMYFCASRVPGEQFFGPGTRLTVL.

V gene TRBV11-2 combines with J gene TRBJ2-7, with D perhaps matching TRBD1 or TRBD2 (7 bases each). The CDR3 length is 15 residues. Trimming left V 5 bases short and J 7 bases short, with 21 bases between. Germline V CDR1 and CDR2: SGHAT, FQNNGV. CDR3 amino acids: CASSGVPRGRGEQYF. CDR3 nucleotides: TGTGCCAGCAGCGGGGTCCCGAGGGGGCGGGGGGAGCAGTACTTC.

This chain joins TRBV19 and TRBJ2-5; TRBD1 might be the D (5 bases). Germline loops: CDR1 LNHDA, CDR2 SQIVND (reference sequence). This CDR3 spans 16 amino acids. Trimming shortened V by 6 bases and J by 0 bases, and 17 bases separated the two germline ends. As DNA, the CDR3 is TGTGCCAGTAGGGAGCCCAGGGCGGCCTACCAAGAGACCCAGTACTTC. It encodes CASREPRAAYQETQYF.

V and J are TRBV19 and TRBJ2-2; 15 bases line up with TRBD2. This CDR3 has 18 residues. Germline CDR1 LNHDA, CDR2 SQIVND (reference sequence). The V gene end was trimmed by 1 base and the J gene end by 5 bases; junction bases not matched to a gene: 5. The CDR3 loop is CASSIAPGLAGGTGELFF. As DNA, the CDR3 is TGTGCCAGTAGTATAGCCCCGGGACTAGCGGGAGGTACCGGGGAGCTGTTTTTT.

This clone was found once. This chain connects TRBV14 to TRBJ1-1; D ambiguous. The CDR3 is 14 amino acids. The germline V gene encodes CDR1 SGHDN and CDR2 FVKESK. Between the trimmed V and J ends, which lost 0 bases and 4 bases, there was a span of 9 bases. The CDR3 spells CASSQDLSSTEAFF. The CDR3 coding sequence is TGTGCCAGCAGCCAAGACTTGTCTTCCACTGAAGCTTTCTTT.

CDR3 nucleotide sequence: TGTGCCAGCAGTGGGGACAGCACAGATACGCAGTATTTT. Translated: CASSGDSTDTQYF. The genes are TRBV2 and TRBJ2-3; D could derive from TRBD1 or TRBD2 (5 bases each). Germline assignment: CDR1 SNHLY and CDR2 FYNNEI. The V end lost 4 bases, the J end lost 0 bases, and 5 bases lay between the germline ends. This CDR3 has 13 amino acids.

This rearrangement joins TRBV7-9 to TRBJ2-3, with 7 nucleotides matching TRBD1. J gave up 3 bases and V 1 base, and 10 bases lay outside the gene matches. Germline CDR1 SEHNR, CDR2 FQNEAQ (reference sequence). This CDR3 has 17 amino acids. The CDR3 sequence: CASSLERGRSVTDTQYF. The CDR3 DNA follows: TGTGCCAGCAGCTTAGAAAGGGGGCGAAGCGTTACAGATACGCAGTATTTT.

With regard to this clone: This sample also contains other DNA sequences that code for the same CDR3. This chain connects TRBV5-1 to TRBJ2-5; 7 bases are shared with TRBD2. CDR3 length: 14 amino acids. CDR1 is SGHRS and CDR2 is YFSETQ in the germline V gene. After removal of 0 bases from V and 3 bases from J, the junction contained 2 bases not matched to a gene. In DNA form, the CDR3 reads TGCGCCAGCAGCTTGGGAAGCGGGAAAGAGACCCAGTACTTC. This sequence encodes CASSLGSGKETQYF.

The J gene is TRBJ2-4, the V gene TRBV6-1; D is ambiguous. Trimming pared 1 base from V and 0 bases from J, leaving 13 bases between. The germline V gene has CDR1 MNHNS and CDR2 SASEGT. This CDR3 contains 17 residues. In nucleotides, the CDR3 is TGTGCCAGCAGTGAAGTCCCAGACCCAGTAGCCAAAAACATTCAGTACTTC. This gives the protein CASSEVPDPVAKNIQYF.

The chain uses TRBV2 and TRBJ1-4; possibly TRBD1 for D (6 bases). Trimming cost V 8 bases and J 8 bases, with 9 bases left between them. The germline CDR1 and CDR2 sequences are SNHLY and FYNNEI. The CDR3 covers 11 residues. In DNA, the CDR3 is TGTGCCAGCCTTACAGGGGAAAAACTGTTTTTT. Protein product: CASLTGEKLFF.

This sequence joins TRBV5-4 and TRBJ2-2, with TRBD2 identical over 7 bases. There are 13 residues in the CDR3. V shed 0 bases, J shed 9 bases, and the junction held 2 bases outside the gene matches. The germline V gene has CDR1 SGHNT and CDR2 YYREEE (reference sequence). CDR3 loop: CASSLAGGRELFF. CDR3 bases: TGTGCCAGCAGCTTGGCGGGAGGAAGGGAGCTGTTTTTT.

This clone was seen a single time. The chain recombines TRBV28 with TRBJ1-4; unclear D gene. The germline V and J ends were trimmed by 6 bases and 0 bases, with 11 bases remaining between them. Germline CDR1 reads MDHEN; CDR2 reads SYDVKM. CDR3 length: 15 amino acids. CDR3: CASSQIIATNEKLFF. The CDR3 region has the DNA TGTGCCAGCAGCCAGATAATTGCAACTAATGAAAAACTGTTTTTT.

This clone was counted once. The V gene is TRBV11-2, the J gene TRBJ1-6, with 9 bases identical to TRBD1. The length of the CDR3 is 16 residues. Trimming took 0 bases from V and 9 from J; bases not matched to a gene: 6. CDR1 and CDR2 (germline): SGHAT, FQNNGV. CDR3 amino acids: CASSLETGTGFSPLHF. In DNA, the CDR3 is TGTGCCAGCAGCTTAGAAACCGGGACAGGGTTTTCACCCCTCCACTTT. Combining the CDR3 with reference TRBV11-2 and TRBJ1-6 gives the whole variable domain EAGVAQSPRYKIIEKRQSVAFWCNPISGHATLYWYQQILGQGPKLLIQFQNNGVVDDSQLPKDRFSAERLKGVDSTLKIQPAKLEDSAVYLCASSLETGTGFSPLHFGNGTRLTVT.

The CDR3 sequence: CARLQTYEQYF. In nucleotides, the CDR3 is TGTGCCAGACTCCAGACCTACGAGCAGTACTTC. The chain combines TRBV7-9 with TRBJ2-7; no firm D call. V was cut by 9 bases and J by 2 bases, with 8 bases left in between. CDR3 length: 11 amino acids. Germline-derived CDR1 and CDR2 are SEHNR and FQNEAQ (reference sequence).

A note on this clone: At the DNA level, this CDR3 is encoded by other sequences in the same sample as well. The genes are TRBV10-3 and TRBJ1-2; 7 bases are shared with TRBD1. After removal of 3 bases from V and 5 bases from J, the junction contained 3 bases not matched to a gene. The CDR3 covers 13 residues. Germline V gives CDR1 ENHRY, CDR2 SYGVKD. The CDR3 DNA reads as TGTGCCATCAGTGAATGGACAGGTTATGGCTACACCTTC. This gives the protein CAISEWTGYGYTF.

The chain has TRBV15 and TRBJ2-3; D is uncertain. The V end was cut by 2 bases, the J end by 1 base, with 4 bases between. The CDR3 contains 13 residues. CDR1 is LNHNV, CDR2 YYDKDF, per germline (reference sequence). The CDR3: CATSRQGTDTQYF. The CDR3 DNA sequence: TGTGCCACCAGCAGACAGGGCACAGATACGCAGTATTTT.

The V and J genes are TRBV9 and TRBJ2-5; D is possibly TRBD1 or TRBD2 (6 bases each). CDR1 SGDLS and CDR2 YYNGEE come from the germline V gene. Trimming took off 0 bases at V and 1 base at J, with 13 bases between the two ends. The CDR3 has 16 amino acids. CDR3 loop: CASSVASKGGQETQYF. For the CDR3, the DNA is TGTGCCAGCAGCGTAGCTAGTAAGGGGGGCCAAGAGACCCAGTACTTC.

V gene TRBV5-4 combines with J gene TRBJ2-1, with D possibly being TRBD2 (5 bases). V lost 1 base to trimming and J lost 4 bases, with 12 bases between them. The CDR3 loop spans 15 amino acids. Germline V CDR1 and CDR2: SGHNT, YYREEE (reference sequence). The CDR3 protein is CASSLTASRYNEQFF. The CDR3 DNA is TGTGCCAGCAGCTTGACGGCTAGCCGATACAATGAGCAGTTCTTC.